This T cell receptor beta chain was captured in a study of blood T cell repertoires in COVID-19. Study as a whole: Samples of COVID-19 (acute and convalescent) were obtained from the United States, Italy and Spain. From T cells, B-cell-depleted T cells, or PBMCs came the material, which was cDNA or gDNA.

Source study methods: Reference gene primer amplification gave estimated nucleated cell counts. Assay: immunoSEQ multiplex PCR; the TCRdb copy retains only in-frame clones and omits some. D and trimming were read from the DNA, whereas the V and J calls and clone size are those reported in that table. Of over 100,000 clones in the sample, roughly 75% are singletons; the top ten hold 4% to 5.5%. Germline values: CDR1 MNHEY, CDR2 SMNVEV (reference sequence). The trim removed 6 bases at V and 11 bases at J, leaving 12 bases unmatched. The CDR3 totals 13 residues. The sequencing input was peripheral blood. The origin of this receptor is a human donor in a cohort sampled during active or convalescent COVID-19. This chain links TRBV27 with TRBJ2-5; 7 positions match TRBD1. As DNA, the CDR3 is TGTGCCAGCAGCTCCATCGACAGGGTGGGTCAGTACTTC. It codes for CASSSIDRVGQYF.